The 23 T cell receptor beta chains listed next were all sequenced from one sample in a study of control samples from healthy donors and cancer patients. Generated by immunoSEQ multiplex PCR, the TCRdb table keeps only in-frame clones and is missing some. The sample includes around 19,000 clones, approximately 90% seen only once; the top ten take about 9%. Source material: PBMCs. These receptors were obtained from an older woman with head and neck cancer.

V gene TRBV18 combines with J gene TRBJ1-2; 8 bases align to TRBD1. The trim removed 3 bases at V and 5 bases at J, leaving 8 bases unmatched. Germline V gene sequence: CDR1 KGHSH, CDR2 LQKENI. There are 15 residues in the CDR3. The CDR3 bases are TGTGCCAGCTCACCCCCAGGACAGGGCGGGTATGGCTACACCTTC. Protein: CASSPPGQGGYGYTF.

This clone has more than one count but fewer than ten. This chain uses TRBV5-6 with TRBJ1-1; TRBD1 agrees at 7 bases. V shed 2 bases, J shed 5 bases, and the junction held 12 bases outside the gene matches. This CDR3 spans 16 amino acids. Germline V gene data show CDR1 as SGHDT and CDR2 as YYEEEE. CDR3 bases: TGTGCCAGCAGCTTAGGACAGGCTCTTCTGTGGACTGAAGCTTTCTTT. Residues: CASSLGQALLWTEAFF.

The chain recombines TRBV19 with TRBJ1-1; D gene ambiguous. Germline V gives CDR1 LNHDA, CDR2 SQIVND (reference sequence). The CDR3 runs 13 residues. The germline V and J ends were trimmed by 3 bases and 4 bases, with 9 bases remaining between them. The CDR3 coding sequence is TGTGCCAGTAGTATTCTCCTGGCCACTGAAGCTTTCTTT. Protein sequence: CASSILLATEAFF.

The genes are TRBV5-1 and TRBJ2-5; perhaps TRBD2 as D (5 bases). Germline V gives CDR1 SGHRS, CDR2 YFSETQ. CDR3 size: 13 residues. V lost 5 bases and J lost 2, with 10 bases in between. In DNA form, the CDR3 reads TGCGCCAGCAGTCTGAGGAGGCAAGAGACCCAGTACTTC. It specifies CASSLRRQETQYF.

This sequence joins TRBV11-2 and TRBJ2-7, with D hard to call. The V gene's germline CDR1 is SGHAT and CDR2 FQNNGV. CDR3 length equals 18 residues. Trimming took off 8 bases at V and 4 bases at J, with 30 bases between the two ends. CDR3 in amino acids: CASCATHPQNRRGYEQYF. The CDR3 nucleotides read TGTGCCAGCTGCGCCACCCACCCACAAAATCGGCGAGGATACGAGCAGTACTTC.

This sequence joins TRBV18 and TRBJ2-7; D uncertain. Germline V gene sequence: CDR1 KGHSH, CDR2 LQKENI. Trimming cost V 3 bases and J 1 base, with 13 bases left between them. The CDR3 loop spans 15 amino acids. CDR3 protein: CASSPVGPVSYEQYF. The CDR3 bases are TGTGCCAGCTCACCGGTAGGTCCCGTTTCCTACGAGCAGTACTTC.

This clone occurred once. V usage is TRBV11-2 and J usage is TRBJ1-5; 7 positions agree with TRBD1. Germline V gives CDR1 SGHAT, CDR2 FQNNGV. The CDR3 covers 14 residues. V lost 0 bases and J lost 10; bases outside the gene matches: 6. CDR3 sequence reads: CASSLDDAGGPQHF. CDR3 DNA: TGTGCCAGCAGCTTAGATGACGCAGGGGGTCCCCAGCATTTT.

The genes are TRBV27 and TRBJ1-1; 7 bases match TRBD1. V shed 7 bases and J 1 base; nucleotides not matched to a gene: 6. There are 14 residues in the CDR3. Germline V lookup: CDR1 MNHEY, CDR2 SMNVEV (reference sequence). The CDR3 spells CASNRQGPNTEAFF. CDR3 coding DNA: TGTGCCAGCAACAGACAGGGCCCGAACACTGAAGCTTTCTTT.

V gene TRBV28 combines with J gene TRBJ2-1; TRBD1 matches at 12 bases. Germline-derived CDR1 and CDR2 are MDHEN and SYDVKM. With V trimmed by 4 bases and J by 7 bases, 17 bases remained unmatched. This CDR3 contains 19 residues. CDR3 region: CASSSHGFGGQGARNEQFF. The DNA of the CDR3 is TGTGCCAGCAGTTCCCATGGGTTTGGGGGACAGGGGGCTAGGAATGAGCAGTTCTTC.

The V gene is TRBV19, the J gene TRBJ1-1, with D tentatively TRBD1 (6 bases). Trimming took off 4 bases at V and 0 bases at J, with 9 bases between the two ends. Germline loops: CDR1 LNHDA, CDR2 SQIVND (reference sequence). The CDR3 runs to 14 residues. The CDR3 DNA reads as TGTGCCAGTAGTAGAGACAGGATGAACACTGAAGCTTTCTTT. It codes for CASSRDRMNTEAFF.

In DNA form, the CDR3 reads TGTGCCAGCAGCGGGGGGCCGGGACTAGCGAGCTACGAGCAGTACTTC. Protein sequence: CASSGGPGLASYEQYF. V usage is TRBV9 and J usage is TRBJ2-7, with 10 nucleotides matching TRBD2. CDR1 SGDLS and CDR2 YYNGEE come from the germline V gene. The CDR3 loop spans 16 amino acids. V dropped 3 bases and J dropped 3; count of bases not matched to a gene: 9.

The chain employs TRBV2 and TRBJ1-5, with TRBD1 as a possible D gene (5 bases). The CDR3 is 14 residues long. V was trimmed by 7 bases and J by 7 bases, leaving 17 bases between them. The germline gives CDR1 SNHLY, CDR2 FYNNEI. CDR3 amino acids: CASTYGGGGQPQHF. In DNA form, the CDR3 reads TGTGCCAGCACTTACGGGGGGGGAGGACAGCCCCAGCATTTT.

This chain uses TRBV30 with TRBJ1-2; 9 bases agree with TRBD1. CDR1 GTSNPN and CDR2 SVGIG come from the germline V gene (reference sequence). After removal of 8 bases from V and 4 bases from J, the junction contained 11 bases not matched to a gene. CDR3 length equals 14 residues. The DNA of the CDR3 is TGTGCCGGGACCACAGGGGGCAATTTCTATGGCTACACCTTC. It specifies CAGTTGGNFYGYTF.

The chain couples TRBV28 to TRBJ2-1, with D possibly being TRBD2 (6 bases). Trimming left V 3 bases short and J 2 bases short, with 11 bases between. CDR3 size: 15 residues. Germline values: CDR1 MDHEN, CDR2 SYDVKM. CDR3 amino acids: CASSFVEGPYNEQFF. DNA of the CDR3: TGTGCCAGCAGTTTTGTGGAGGGGCCCTACAATGAGCAGTTCTTC.

The chain combines TRBV6-5 with TRBJ2-1, with D unresolved. V was cut by 2 bases and J by 15 bases, with 11 bases left in between. Germline CDR1 and CDR2: MNHEY and SVGAGI. This CDR3 has 11 residues. In DNA form, the CDR3 reads TGTGCCAGCAGTTACGGGCAAGTCAGGTTCTTC. It is translated as CASSYGQVRFF.

J is TRBJ1-2 and V is TRBV28, with 7 bases lining up with TRBD1. V lost 5 bases, J lost 8 bases, and 14 bases stayed unmatched. This CDR3 comprises 15 residues. The V gene's germline CDR1 is MDHEN and CDR2 SYDVKM. DNA of the CDR3: TGTGCCAGCAGTCCTCCGACAGGGCCTTATAGCGGCTACACCTTC. Amino acid sequence: CASSPPTGPYSGYTF.

This chain links TRBV5-1 with TRBJ1-5, with a weak D call TRBD1 (5 bases). The CDR3 has 15 amino acids. Trimming took off 5 bases at V and 7 bases at J, with 19 bases between the two ends. Germline lookup yields CDR1 SGHRS and CDR2 YFSETQ. The CDR3 DNA sequence: TGCGCCAGCAGACCCGAGCCGTTGGGGGTGCAGCCCCAGCATTTT. Residues: CASRPEPLGVQPQHF.

This chain connects TRBV5-1 to TRBJ1-1; D perhaps matches TRBD1 (6 bases). Germline V gene sequence: CDR1 SGHRS, CDR2 YFSETQ. Trimming removed 4 bases from V and 1 base from J, with 14 bases in between. The CDR3 is 15 amino acids. In nucleotides, the CDR3 is TGCGCCAGCAGCGTAACATGGGGGCAGAACACTGAAGCTTTCTTT. As protein: CASSVTWGQNTEAFF. The full variable domain, completed using reference TRBV5-1 and TRBJ1-1, is KAGVTQTPRYLIKTRGQQVTLSCSPISGHRSVSWYQQTPGQGLQFLFEYFSETQRNKGNFPGRFSGRQFSNSRSEMNVSTLELGDSALYLCASSVTWGQNTEAFFGQGTRLTVV.

This chain links TRBV29-1 with TRBJ2-5; the D is unclear. CDR1 is SQVTM, CDR2 ANQGSEA, per germline. This CDR3 is 12 amino acids long. The V end was cut by 1 base, the J end by 3 bases, with 6 bases between. The CDR3 bases are TGCAGCGTTGAAGGGGGAAAAGAGACCCAGTACTTC. Amino acids: CSVEGGKETQYF.

The chain links TRBV24-1 to TRBJ2-2; 8 nucleotides match TRBD2. Germline V gene sequence: CDR1 KGHDR, CDR2 SFDVKD. V was pared by 5 bases and J by 3 bases, with 16 bases of the junction left unmatched. The CDR3 sequence is 19 residues long. CDR3 DNA sequence: TGTGCCACCAGTGGTAATTATCCCCTGCGGGAGGACGACACCGGGGAGCTGTTTTTT. This encodes CATSGNYPLREDDTGELFF.

J is TRBJ1-5 and V is TRBV7-2; TRBD1 is a possible D gene (5 bases). The CDR3 length is 14 residues. The germline CDR1 and CDR2 sequences are SGHTA and FQGNSA. The V and J ends lost 4 bases and 2 bases respectively, with 9 bases between them. CDR3 nucleotides: TGTGCCAGCAGCTCTATGGGGGGCAATCAGCCCCAGCATTTT. Protein product: CASSSMGGNQPQHF.

CDR3 protein: CASSWRGAGPNTEAFF. The DNA for the CDR3 is TGTGCCAGCAGCTGGAGGGGAGCAGGTCCCAACACTGAAGCTTTCTTT. This chain links TRBV5-6 with TRBJ1-1; TRBD1 might be the D (5 bases). Per the germline V gene, CDR1 is SGHDT and CDR2 is YYEEEE. Trimming shortened V by 3 bases and J by 2 bases, and 17 bases separated the two germline ends. This CDR3 is built from 16 residues. Variable domain in full (rest from reference TRBV5-6 and TRBJ1-1): DAGVTQSPTHLIKTRGQQVTLRCSPKSGHDTVSWYQQALGQGPQFIFQYYEEEERQRGNFPDRFSGHQFPNYSSELNVNALLLGDSALYLCASSWRGAGPNTEAFFGQGTRLTVV.

The chain joins TRBV18 to TRBJ1-1; possible D gene TRBD1, 5 bases. The CDR3 is made up of 13 amino acids. V lost 3 bases to trimming and J lost 9 bases, with 14 bases between them. Germline CDR1 and CDR2: KGHSH and LQKENI. Here the CDR3 reads CASSPSDTRQAFF. CDR3 nucleotide sequence: TGTGCCAGCTCACCCTCGGACACCCGGCAAGCTTTCTTT.